These 26 T cell receptor beta chains originate from one sample sequenced in a study of T cell repertoires in cytomegalovirus infection. These receptors have no identified antigens. TCRdb ran MiXCR on the reads and lists one entry per CDR3 protein. The sample yields some 500,000 distinct CDR3 sequences, roughly a third seen once. Sample: cultured PBMCs, taken from culture after CMV antigen stimulation. All receptors come from a human donor in good health (CMV status not recorded). Some clones in this sample may be carry-over from other donors' samples.

This clonotype was picked up a small number of times. V usage is TRBV7-3 and J usage is TRBJ2-1, with 16 bases aligning to TRBD2. J gave up 5 bases and V 0 bases, and 7 bases lay outside the gene matches. The CDR3 sequence is 19 residues long. CDR1 and CDR2 (germline): SGHTA, FQGTGA. The CDR3 DNA is TGTGCCAGCAGCTTAACCCCGGGACTAGCGGGAGGGGGTGACAATGAGCAGTTCTTC. Encoded protein: CASSLTPGLAGGGDNEQFF.

Ten or more counts support this clonotype. This chain uses TRBV9 with TRBJ2-3, with D unresolved. V lost 4 bases, J lost 1 base, and 10 bases lay in between. Per germline, CDR1 SGDLS and CDR2 YYNGEE. The CDR3 extends over 14 amino acids. CDR3 protein: CASSTGSRTDTQYF. DNA for the CDR3: TGTGCCAGCAGCACGGGCAGCCGCACAGATACGCAGTATTTT.

V gene TRBV19 combines with J gene TRBJ1-3; a weak D match, TRBD1 (5 bases). Between the trimmed V and J ends, which lost 3 bases and 4 bases, there was a span of 13 bases. The length of the CDR3 is 15 residues. Germline CDR1 and CDR2: LNHDA and SQIVND (reference sequence). CDR3 sequence reads: CASSIHRSEGNTIYF. The CDR3 coding sequence is TGTGCCAGTAGTATTCACAGGAGTGAAGGAAACACCATATATTTT.

This clonotype was recorded a few times. The V and J genes are TRBV6-2 or TRBV6-3 and TRBJ1-1, with a tentative D call TRBD1 (5 bases). The length of the CDR3 is 15 residues. The V end lost 1 base, the J end lost 0 bases, and 9 bases lay between the germline ends. Looked up from germline, CDR1 is MNHEY and CDR2 is SVGEGT. CDR3: CASSYWGRLNTEAFF. The CDR3 DNA follows: TGTGCCAGCAGTTACTGGGGACGGCTGAACACTGAAGCTTTCTTT.

This clonotype has just a few counts. The chain is built from TRBV20-1 and TRBJ2-1; a possible D gene is TRBD2 (5 bases). The CDR3 runs 12 residues. Per the germline V gene, CDR1 is DFQATT and CDR2 is SNEGSKA (reference sequence). CDR3 in amino acids: CPHFSADNEQFF. CDR3 in DNA: TGCCCGCATTTTAGCGCAGACAATGAGCAGTTCTTC.

The V gene is TRBV20-1, the J gene TRBJ1-1; tentatively, D is TRBD1 (5 bases). CDR1 and CDR2 (germline): DFQATT, SNEGSKA (reference sequence). The V and J ends lost 3 bases and 11 bases respectively, with 13 bases between them. The CDR3 sequence is 11 residues long. CDR3 loop: CSASTGEKAFF. The CDR3 DNA is TGCAGTGCTAGTACAGGTGAAAAGGCTTTCTTT.

V usage is TRBV7-2 and J usage is TRBJ2-1, with D perhaps TRBD1 (5 bases). Trimming left V 4 bases short and J 7 bases short, with 11 bases between. From germline, CDR1 is SGHTA and CDR2 FQGNSA. This CDR3 is built from 13 residues. The CDR3 here is CASSSLRGNEQFF. CDR3 coding DNA: TGTGCCAGCAGCTCTCTTAGGGGAAATGAGCAGTTCTTC.

This clonotype showed up just a few times. The chain carries TRBV7-9 and TRBJ2-3, with D hard to call. Germline values: CDR1 SEHNR, CDR2 FQNEAQ (reference sequence). This CDR3 region has 12 residues. The CDR3 DNA reads as TGTGCGGCCTCCCCTAGCACAGATACGCAGTATTTT. This gives the protein CAASPSTDTQYF.

The chain has TRBV29-1 and TRBJ2-3, with D unclear. V was pared by 0 bases and J by 3 bases, with 4 bases between. The CDR3 has 12 residues. CDR1 is SQVTM and CDR2 is ANQGSEA in the germline V gene. The CDR3 loop reads CSVEENTDTQYF. CDR3 nucleotides: TGCAGCGTTGAAGAGAATACAGATACGCAGTATTTT.

This chain uses TRBV10-3 with TRBJ2-1; 13 nucleotides align to TRBD2. After removal of 4 bases from V and 8 bases from J, the junction contained 5 bases not matched to a gene. This CDR3 spans 15 amino acids. The germline CDR1 and CDR2 sequences are ENHRY and SYGVKD. The CDR3 region is CAISAGTSGIDEQFF. CDR3 in DNA: TGTGCCATCAGTGCCGGGACTAGCGGGATCGATGAGCAGTTCTTC.

The genes are TRBV4-1 and TRBJ2-1; 13 positions match TRBD2. Germline trimming cut 4 bases from V and 8 bases from J; bases unmatched to any gene: 8. The CDR3 is made up of 16 amino acids. The germline V gene encodes CDR1 MGHRA and CDR2 YSYEKL. The CDR3 coding sequence is TGCGCCAGCAGCCCCTGGACTAGCGGGAGTCTGGATGAGCAGTTCTTC. Amino acids: CASSPWTSGSLDEQFF.

The table lists this clonotype with a few counts. This sequence joins TRBV7-2 and TRBJ2-2; tentative D call: TRBD1 (7 bases). Germline lookup yields CDR1 SGHTA and CDR2 FQGNSA. The CDR3 is made up of 16 amino acids. Trimming cost V 3 bases and J 6 bases, with 17 bases left between them. In DNA form, the CDR3 reads TGTGCCAGCAGCTTTAGCGGCCAGGGGGTCGCCGGGGAGCTGTTTTTT. Its translation: CASSFSGQGVAGELFF.

The chain carries TRBV12-3 or TRBV12-4 and TRBJ2-7, with 13 bases aligning to TRBD2. This CDR3 contains 16 residues. Germline trimming cut 5 bases from V and 4 bases from J; bases unmatched to any gene: 8. DNA of the CDR3: TGTGCCAGCAGTCCGGGTCTGGGACTAGCGGGATACGAGCAGTACGTC. Its protein is CASSPGLGLAGYEQYV.

The sample holds a few counts of this clonotype. As DNA, the CDR3 is TGCAGTGCTACTGGACAGGGGGCTGGCAATCAGCCCCAGCATTTT. The encoded protein is CSATGQGAGNQPQHF. The chain couples TRBV20-1 to TRBJ1-5, with TRBD1 identical over 11 bases. This CDR3 is 15 amino acids long. Germline V gene lookup returns CDR1 DFQATT and CDR2 SNEGSKA (reference sequence). V trimming: 4 bases; J trimming: 2 bases; junction bases outside the gene matches: 4.

This rearrangement joins TRBV15 to TRBJ1-1; the D gene is possibly TRBD1 (6 bases). Germline assignment: CDR1 LNHNV and CDR2 YYDKDF (reference sequence). The CDR3 runs to 14 residues. V lost 6 bases and J lost 3, with 14 bases in between. The CDR3 nucleotides are TGTGCCACCAGGAACAGGGCGGAAGACACTGAAGCTTTCTTT. Protein: CATRNRAEDTEAFF.

The chain joins TRBV15 to TRBJ2-7; tentative D call: TRBD1 (6 bases). The germline V gene has CDR1 LNHNV and CDR2 YYDKDF (reference sequence). The CDR3 covers 13 residues. The V and J ends lost 6 bases and 8 bases respectively, with 17 bases between them. The CDR3: CATSRTDASKQYF. CDR3 in DNA: TGTGCCACCAGTAGGACAGACGCAAGTAAGCAGTACTTC.

J is TRBJ2-1 and V is TRBV7-9; D is uncertain. The ends were cut back, 1 base at V and 1 base at J, with 14 bases in the middle. This CDR3 contains 17 residues. CDR1 and CDR2 (germline): SEHNR, FQNEAQ (reference sequence). CDR3 bases: TGTGCCAGCAGCTTAGTGCCGGCCGCGGCATCCTACAATGAGCAGTTCTTC. It specifies CASSLVPAAASYNEQFF.

The chain is built from TRBV10-3 and TRBJ2-5; possibly TRBD1 for D (6 bases). The CDR3 length is 12 residues. V shed 7 bases and J shed 1 base, with 7 bases lying between them. Germline loops: CDR1 ENHRY, CDR2 SYGVKD. The chain's CDR3 is CAIKDSQETQYF. CDR3 bases: TGTGCCATCAAGGACAGCCAAGAGACCCAGTACTTC.

The chain's CDR3 is CASSPQGASYEQYF. The CDR3 nucleotides are TGTGCCAGCAGCCCCCAGGGGGCATCCTACGAGCAGTACTTC. The V call is TRBV7-9, the J call TRBJ2-7; 8 nucleotides agree with TRBD1. CDR1 is SEHNR, CDR2 FQNEAQ, per germline (reference sequence). V lost 5 bases and J lost 1; bases outside the gene matches: 4. The CDR3 has 14 amino acids.

The chain uses TRBV11-2 and TRBJ2-3, with D tentatively TRBD1 (5 bases). The V end was cut by 0 bases, the J end by 5 bases, with 9 bases between. Germline V lookup: CDR1 SGHAT, CDR2 FQNNGV. This CDR3 is built from 14 residues. The CDR3 reads CASSLDRVGDTQYF. Here the CDR3 DNA reads TGTGCCAGCAGCTTAGACAGGGTGGGAGATACGCAGTATTTT.

This clonotype appeared a few times. This chain uses TRBV27 with TRBJ2-1, with 10 bases identical to TRBD2. From germline, CDR1 is MNHEY and CDR2 SMNVEV (reference sequence). The ends lost 4 bases at V and 7 bases at J; junction bases unmatched: 13. CDR3 size: 17 residues. CDR3 sequence reads: CASSSSELAGAWNEQFF. DNA for the CDR3: TGTGCCAGCAGTTCGTCCGAGCTAGCGGGAGCTTGGAATGAGCAGTTCTTC.

This clonotype was recorded a few times. The chain combines TRBV6-5 with TRBJ1-2, with D uncertain. V was pared by 5 bases and J by 4 bases, with 11 bases between. The V gene's germline CDR1 is MNHEY and CDR2 SVGAGI. The CDR3 contains 13 residues. The DNA of the CDR3 is TGTGCCAGCAGTGTCTATGAGGGCTATGGCTACACCTTC. Protein sequence: CASSVYEGYGYTF.

This clonotype occurred a few times. This chain uses TRBV6-2 or TRBV6-3 with TRBJ2-7; a possible D gene is TRBD2 (5 bases). CDR3 length: 14 amino acids. V was pared by 5 bases and J by 6 bases, with 17 bases between. Germline assignment: CDR1 MNHEY and CDR2 SVGEGT. CDR3 protein: CASSNLAVAGEQYV. CDR3 nucleotides: TGTGCCAGCAGTAATTTAGCCGTTGCGGGCGAGCAGTACGTC.

This clonotype was seen only a few times. The J gene is TRBJ2-1, the V gene TRBV27; TRBD2 matches 9 bases. The CDR3 is made up of 16 amino acids. Germline V gene sequence: CDR1 MNHEY, CDR2 SMNVEV (reference sequence). J lost 1 base, V lost 3 bases, and 4 bases had no gene match. The CDR3 here is CASSLASGVSYNEQFF. The CDR3, as DNA: TGTGCCAGCAGTTTGGCTAGCGGGGTTTCCTACAATGAGCAGTTCTTC.

This clonotype has more than one count but fewer than ten. The chain is built from TRBV6-1 and TRBJ1-1; TRBD1 aligns across 9 bases. The CDR3 is made up of 13 amino acids. Germline-derived CDR1 and CDR2 are MNHNS and SASEGT. The V and J ends lost 5 bases and 6 bases, in that order; junction bases with no gene match: 4. DNA of the CDR3: TGTGCCAGCAGTACCGACAGGGGGGCTGAAGCTTTCTTT. It codes for CASSTDRGAEAFF.

The chain joins TRBV15 to TRBJ1-5, with a weak D call TRBD1 (5 bases). The CDR3 is 15 amino acids. V shed 0 bases and J shed 4 bases, with 10 bases lying between them. Germline loops: CDR1 LNHNV, CDR2 YYDKDF (reference sequence). The DNA of the CDR3 is TGTGCCACCAGCAGAGATCCGAGGGGAAATCAGCCCCAGCATTTT. Its protein is CATSRDPRGNQPQHF.